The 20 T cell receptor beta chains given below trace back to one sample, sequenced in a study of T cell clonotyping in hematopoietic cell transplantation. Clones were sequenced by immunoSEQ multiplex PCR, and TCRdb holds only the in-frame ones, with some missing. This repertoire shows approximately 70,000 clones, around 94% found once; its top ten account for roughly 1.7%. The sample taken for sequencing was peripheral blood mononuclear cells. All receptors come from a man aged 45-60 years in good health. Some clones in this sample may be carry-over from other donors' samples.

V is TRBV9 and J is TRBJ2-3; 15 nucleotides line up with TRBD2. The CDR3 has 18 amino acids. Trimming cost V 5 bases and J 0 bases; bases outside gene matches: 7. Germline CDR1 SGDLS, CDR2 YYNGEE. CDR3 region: CASSHGTSGGTSTDTQYF. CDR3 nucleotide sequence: TGTGCCAGCAGTCATGGGACTAGCGGGGGGACTAGCACAGATACGCAGTATTTT.

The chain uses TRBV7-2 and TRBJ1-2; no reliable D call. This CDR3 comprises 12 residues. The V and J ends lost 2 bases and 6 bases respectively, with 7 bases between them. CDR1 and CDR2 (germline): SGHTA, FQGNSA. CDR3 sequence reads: CASSLFGDGYTF. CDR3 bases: TGTGCCAGCAGCTTATTCGGGGATGGCTACACCTTC.

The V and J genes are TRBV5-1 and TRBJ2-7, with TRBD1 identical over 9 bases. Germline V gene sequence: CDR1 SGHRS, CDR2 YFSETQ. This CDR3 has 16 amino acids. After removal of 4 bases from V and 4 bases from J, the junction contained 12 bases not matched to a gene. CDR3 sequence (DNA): TGCGCCAGCAGCAGAACGGTGGGACAGGGTCTATACGAGCAGTACTTC. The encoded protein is CASSRTVGQGLYEQYF.

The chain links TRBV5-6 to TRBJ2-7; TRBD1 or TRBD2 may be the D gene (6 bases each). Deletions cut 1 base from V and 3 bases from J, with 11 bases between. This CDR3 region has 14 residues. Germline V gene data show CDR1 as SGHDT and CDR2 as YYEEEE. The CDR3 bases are TGTGCCAGCAGCTTGCACAGGGAGGTCTACGAGCAGTACTTC. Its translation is CASSLHREVYEQYF.

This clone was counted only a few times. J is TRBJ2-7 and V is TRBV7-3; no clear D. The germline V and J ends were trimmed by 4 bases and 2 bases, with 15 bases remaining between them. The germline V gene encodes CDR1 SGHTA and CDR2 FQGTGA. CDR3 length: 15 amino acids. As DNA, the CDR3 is TGTGCCAGCAGCTCCCAACCGGGCGCTACCTACGAGCAGTACTTC. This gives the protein CASSSQPGATYEQYF.

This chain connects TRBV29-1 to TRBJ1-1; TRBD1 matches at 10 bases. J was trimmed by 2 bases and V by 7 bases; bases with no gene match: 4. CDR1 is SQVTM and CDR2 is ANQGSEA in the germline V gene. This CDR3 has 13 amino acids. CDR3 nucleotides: TGCAGCGCTCAGACAGGGGGCAACACTGAAGCTTTCTTT. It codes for CSAQTGGNTEAFF. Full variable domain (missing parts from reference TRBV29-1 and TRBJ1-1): SAVISQKPSRDICQRGTSLTIQCQVDSQVTMMFWYRQQPGQSLTLIATANQGSEATYESGFVIDKFPISRPNLTFSTLTVSNMSPEDSSIYLCSAQTGGNTEAFFGQGTRLTVV.

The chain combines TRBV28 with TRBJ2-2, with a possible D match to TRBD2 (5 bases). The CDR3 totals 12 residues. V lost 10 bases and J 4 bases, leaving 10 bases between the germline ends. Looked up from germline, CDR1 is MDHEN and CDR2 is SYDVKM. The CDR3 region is CATLGSTGELFF. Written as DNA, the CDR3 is TGTGCCACCTTGGGGAGCACCGGGGAGCTGTTTTTT.

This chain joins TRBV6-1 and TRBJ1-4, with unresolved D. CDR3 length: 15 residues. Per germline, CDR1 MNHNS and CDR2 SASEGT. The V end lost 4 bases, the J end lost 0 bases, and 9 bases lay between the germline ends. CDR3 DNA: TGTGCCAGCAGTGGAGCCGTTGCAACTAATGAAAAACTGTTTTTT. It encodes CASSGAVATNEKLFF.

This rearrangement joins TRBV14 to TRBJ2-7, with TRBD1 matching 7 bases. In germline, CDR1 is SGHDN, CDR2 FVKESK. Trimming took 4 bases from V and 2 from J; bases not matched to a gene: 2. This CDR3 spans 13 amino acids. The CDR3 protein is CASSRQGPYEQYF. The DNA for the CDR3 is TGTGCCAGCAGCCGACAGGGCCCCTACGAGCAGTACTTC.

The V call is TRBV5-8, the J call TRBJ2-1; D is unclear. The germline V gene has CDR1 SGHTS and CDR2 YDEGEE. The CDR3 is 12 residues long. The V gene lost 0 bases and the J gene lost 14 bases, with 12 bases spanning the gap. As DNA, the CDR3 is TGTGCCAGCAGCTTGGAATCGTCAAGTAAGTTCTTC. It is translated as CASSLESSSKFF. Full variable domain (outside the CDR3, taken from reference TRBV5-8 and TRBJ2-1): EAGVTQSPTHLIKTRGQQATLRCSPISGHTSVYWYQQALGLGLQFLLWYDEGEERNRGNFPPRFSGRQFPNYSSELNVNALELEDSALYLCASSLESSSKFFGPGTRLTVL.

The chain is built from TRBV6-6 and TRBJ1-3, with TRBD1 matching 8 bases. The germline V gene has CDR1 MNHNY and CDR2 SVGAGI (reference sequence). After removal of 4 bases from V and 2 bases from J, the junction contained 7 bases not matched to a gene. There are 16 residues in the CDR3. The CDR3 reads CASSSFRTGTGNTIYF. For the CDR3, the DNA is TGTGCCAGCAGTTCCTTTCGGACAGGGACTGGAAACACCATATATTTT.

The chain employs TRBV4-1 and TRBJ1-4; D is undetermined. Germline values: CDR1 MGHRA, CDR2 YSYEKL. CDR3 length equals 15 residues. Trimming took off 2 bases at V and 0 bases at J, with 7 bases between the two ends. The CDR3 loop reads CASSQLQPTNEKLFF. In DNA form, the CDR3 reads TGCGCCAGCAGCCAACTACAGCCAACTAATGAAAAACTGTTTTTT.

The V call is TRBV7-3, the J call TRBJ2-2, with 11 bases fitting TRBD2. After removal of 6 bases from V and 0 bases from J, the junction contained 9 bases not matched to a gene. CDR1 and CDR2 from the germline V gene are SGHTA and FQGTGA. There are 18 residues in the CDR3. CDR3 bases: TGTGCCAGCAGGGGACTGGGACTAGCGGAGGCGAACACCGGGGAGCTGTTTTTT. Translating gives CASRGLGLAEANTGELFF. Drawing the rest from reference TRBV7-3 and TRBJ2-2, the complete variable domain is GAGVSQTPSNKVTEKGKYVELRCDPISGHTALYWYRQSLGQGPEFLIYFQGTGAADDSGLPNDRFFAVRPEGSVSTLKIQRTERGDSAVYLCASRGLGLAEANTGELFFGEGSRLTVL.

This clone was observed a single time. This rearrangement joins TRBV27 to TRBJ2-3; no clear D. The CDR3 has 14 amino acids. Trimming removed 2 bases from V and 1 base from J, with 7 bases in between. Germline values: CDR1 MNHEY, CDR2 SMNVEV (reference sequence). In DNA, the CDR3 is TGTGCCAGCAGTTTACAGGCAGGCACAGATACGCAGTATTTT. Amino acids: CASSLQAGTDTQYF.

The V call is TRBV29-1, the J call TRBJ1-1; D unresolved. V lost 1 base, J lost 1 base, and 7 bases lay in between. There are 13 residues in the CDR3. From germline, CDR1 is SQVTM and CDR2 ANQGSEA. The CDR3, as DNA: TGCAGCGTTGAAGTAGGTAGGAACACTGAAGCTTTCTTT. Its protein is CSVEVGRNTEAFF.

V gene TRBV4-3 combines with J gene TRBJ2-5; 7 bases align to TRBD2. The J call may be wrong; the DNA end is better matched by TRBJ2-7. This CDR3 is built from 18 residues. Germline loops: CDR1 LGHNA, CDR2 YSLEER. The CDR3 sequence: CASSHEPLGGASGYEQYF. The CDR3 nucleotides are TGCGCCAGCAGCCACGAGCCACTCGGCGGGGCTAGCGGCTACGAGCAGTACTTC.

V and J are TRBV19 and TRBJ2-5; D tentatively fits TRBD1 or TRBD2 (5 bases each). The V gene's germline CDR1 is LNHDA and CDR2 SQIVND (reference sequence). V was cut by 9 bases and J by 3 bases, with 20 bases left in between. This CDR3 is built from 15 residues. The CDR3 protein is CASRQTGGEKETQYF. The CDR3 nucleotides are TGTGCCAGCCGCCAGACTGGGGGAGAGAAAGAGACCCAGTACTTC.

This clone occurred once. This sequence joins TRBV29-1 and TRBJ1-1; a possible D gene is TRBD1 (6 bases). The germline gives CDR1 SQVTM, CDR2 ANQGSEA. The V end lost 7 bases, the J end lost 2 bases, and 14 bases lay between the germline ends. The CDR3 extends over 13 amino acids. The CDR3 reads CSGKGGSNTEAFF. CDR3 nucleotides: TGCAGCGGCAAAGGGGGTTCAAACACTGAAGCTTTCTTT.

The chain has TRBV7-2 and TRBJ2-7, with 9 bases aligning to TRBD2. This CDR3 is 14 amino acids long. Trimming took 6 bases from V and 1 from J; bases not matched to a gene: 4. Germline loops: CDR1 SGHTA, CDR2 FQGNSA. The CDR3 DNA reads TGTGCCAGCAGTCATACTAGCGGGTCCTACGAGCAGTACTTC. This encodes CASSHTSGSYEQYF.

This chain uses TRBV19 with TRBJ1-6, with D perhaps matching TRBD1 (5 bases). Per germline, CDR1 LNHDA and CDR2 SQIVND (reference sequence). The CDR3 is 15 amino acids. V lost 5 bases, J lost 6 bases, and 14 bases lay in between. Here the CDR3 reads CASSPRGGINSPLHF. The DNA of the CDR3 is TGTGCCAGTAGTCCCCGGGGGGGGATTAATTCACCCCTCCACTTT.